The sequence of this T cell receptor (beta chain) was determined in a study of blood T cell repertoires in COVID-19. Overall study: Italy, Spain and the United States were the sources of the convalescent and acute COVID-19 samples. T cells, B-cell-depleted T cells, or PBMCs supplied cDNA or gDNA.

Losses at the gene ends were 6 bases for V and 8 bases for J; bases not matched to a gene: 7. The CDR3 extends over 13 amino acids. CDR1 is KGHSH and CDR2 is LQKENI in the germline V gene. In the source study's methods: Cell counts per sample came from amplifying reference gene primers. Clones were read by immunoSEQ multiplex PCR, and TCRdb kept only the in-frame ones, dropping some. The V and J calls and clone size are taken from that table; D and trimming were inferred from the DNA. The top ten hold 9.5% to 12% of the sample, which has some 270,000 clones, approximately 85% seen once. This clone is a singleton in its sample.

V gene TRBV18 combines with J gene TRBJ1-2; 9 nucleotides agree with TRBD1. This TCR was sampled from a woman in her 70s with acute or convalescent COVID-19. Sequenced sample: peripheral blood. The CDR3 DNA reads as TGTGCCAGCTCCTCCGGGACAGGGATCGGCTACACCTTC. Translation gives CASSSGTGIGYTF.